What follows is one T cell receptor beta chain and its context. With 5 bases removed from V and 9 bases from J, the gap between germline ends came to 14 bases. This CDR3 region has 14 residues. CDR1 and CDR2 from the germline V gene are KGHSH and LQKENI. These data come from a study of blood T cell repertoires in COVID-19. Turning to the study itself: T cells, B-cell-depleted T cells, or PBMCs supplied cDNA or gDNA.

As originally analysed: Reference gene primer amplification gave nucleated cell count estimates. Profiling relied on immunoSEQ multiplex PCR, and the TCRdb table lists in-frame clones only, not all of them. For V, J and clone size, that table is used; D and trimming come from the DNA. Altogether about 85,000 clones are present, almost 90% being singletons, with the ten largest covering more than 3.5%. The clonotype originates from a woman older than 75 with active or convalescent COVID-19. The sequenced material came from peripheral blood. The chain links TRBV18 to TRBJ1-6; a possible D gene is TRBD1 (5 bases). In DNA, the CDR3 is TGTGCCAGCTCATCGGGAGGGGTTGGTTCACCCCTCCACTTT. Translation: CASSSGGVGSPLHF.